This T cell receptor (beta chain) was captured in a study of T cell repertoires in cytomegalovirus infection. Study-wide background: Matching HLA type, along with CMV infection, was indicated by public TCR beta signatures. Study-wide findings and caveats: HLA-C-restricted, CMV-specific TCR beta clonotypes were dominant ex vivo. Using cumulative public TCR beta family frequency, the authors identified those who carried CMV together with the relevant HLA.

Comments on this clonotype: No antigen is known for it. One junction end disagrees with the germline gene, perhaps due to a read error.

TCRdb redid the calling of the reads with MiXCR, one entry per CDR3 protein. Of under 300,000 distinct CDR3 sequences listed, approximately 13% were seen once; the top ten hold under 2%. The CDR3 loop spans 14 amino acids. This TCR derives from a human donor in good health (CMV status not recorded). Some clones in this sample may be carry-over from other donors' samples. The V and J genes are TRBV5-3 and TRBJ1-6, with D possibly matching TRBD1 (5 bases). TRBV5-3 is known as an ORF, though its function is uncertain. Sequenced sample: PBMCs. The CDR3 DNA sequence: TGTGCCAGCAGCTTGTCCAGGGACTACTCACCCCTCCACTTT. Residues: CASSLSRDYSPLHF.